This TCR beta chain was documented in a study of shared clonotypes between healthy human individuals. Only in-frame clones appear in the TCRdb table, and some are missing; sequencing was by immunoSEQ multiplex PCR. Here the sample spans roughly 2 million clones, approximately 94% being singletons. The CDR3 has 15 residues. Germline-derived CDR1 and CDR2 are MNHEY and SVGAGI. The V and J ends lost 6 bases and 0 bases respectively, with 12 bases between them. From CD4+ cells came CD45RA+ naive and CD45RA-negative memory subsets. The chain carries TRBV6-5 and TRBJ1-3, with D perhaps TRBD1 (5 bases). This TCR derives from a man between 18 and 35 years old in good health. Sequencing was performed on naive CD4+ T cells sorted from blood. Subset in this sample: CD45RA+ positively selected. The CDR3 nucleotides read TGTGCCAGCAGACGGGACGCTCTCTCTGGAAACACCATATATTTT. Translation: CASRRDALSGNTIYF.